The 18 T cell receptor beta chains listed next were all sequenced from one sample in a study of post-analysis software for immune sequencing data. Broader study findings: Five TRBV segments, TRBV5-6, TRBV5-1 and TRBV20-1 among them, were found more frequent in patients than controls.

These receptors have no known antigen. cDNA libraries for TCR beta contained unique molecular identifiers. TCRdb ran MiXCR on the PCR reads and lists one entry per CDR3 protein. The profile covers under 650,000 distinct CDR3 sequences, with roughly 46% appearing a single time and approximately 1.7% taken by the ten largest. The specimen was blood. Source of these receptors: a girl aged 5-17 years with multiple sclerosis.

The chain employs TRBV6-5 and TRBJ2-3; maybe TRBD2 (6 bases). Trimming took 7 bases from V and 1 from J, leaving 9 bases between them. Germline CDR1 and CDR2: MNHEY and SVGAGI. The CDR3 is 13 residues long. The CDR3 region is CASKPGGTDTQYF. In DNA form, the CDR3 reads TGTGCCAGCAAGCCGGGGGGCACAGATACGCAGTATTTT.

About this clonotype: One end of the junction is discordant with germline, which a read error may explain. The chain couples TRBV3-1 to TRBJ2-1; perhaps TRBD1 as D (6 bases). Germline CDR1 is LGHDT and CDR2 is YNNKEL (reference sequence). The CDR3 contains 16 residues. The chain's CDR3 is CASSQGSMSSYNEQFF. The CDR3 region has the DNA TGCGCCAGCAGCCAGGGGTCCATGAGCTCCTACAATGAGCAGTTCTTC.

This chain links TRBV29-1 with TRBJ2-7; 8 bases agree with TRBD1. V gave up 7 bases and J gave up 5 bases; unmatched junction bases: 10. Looked up from germline, CDR1 is SQVTM and CDR2 is ANQGSEA. The CDR3 is 13 amino acids. Written as DNA, the CDR3 is TGCAGCGGGGGACCGGGACAGGCTAACGAGCAGTACTTC. Translation gives CSGGPGQANEQYF.

The CDR3 DNA reads TGTGCCAGCAGACCGGTCTCAAGGCATGGCTACACCTTC. As protein: CASRPVSRHGYTF. V is TRBV16 and J is TRBJ1-2; D call uncertain. Germline values: CDR1 KGHSY, CDR2 FQNENV. With 6 bases removed from V and 6 bases from J, the gap between germline ends came to 14 bases. The CDR3 contains 13 residues.

This chain links TRBV7-8 with TRBJ2-3, with a weak D call TRBD2 (6 bases). CDR1 SGHVS and CDR2 FQNEAQ come from the germline V gene. V was cut by 2 bases and J by 5 bases, with 14 bases left in between. The CDR3 runs to 15 residues. The CDR3 DNA reads TGTGCCAGCAGCTTACGGGGGACCCCGGTAGATACGCAGTATTTT. Translation: CASSLRGTPVDTQYF.

This sequence joins TRBV11-3 and TRBJ1-1, with D possibly matching TRBD1 (5 bases). V lost 3 bases, J lost 0 bases, and 8 bases lay in between. Germline lookup yields CDR1 SGHNT and CDR2 YENEEA. This CDR3 is built from 14 residues. In DNA form, the CDR3 reads TGTGCCAGCAGCTTGACAGAGATGAACACTGAAGCTTTCTTT. Translation: CASSLTEMNTEAFF.

The V call is TRBV6-5, the J call TRBJ2-3; tentative D call: TRBD2 (5 bases). Trimming left V 0 bases short and J 1 base short, with 11 bases between. The length of the CDR3 is 16 residues. Per germline, CDR1 MNHEY and CDR2 SVGAGI. CDR3 region: CASSYSCVGGTDTQYF. DNA of the CDR3: TGTGCCAGCAGTTACTCTTGCGTGGGAGGCACAGATACGCAGTATTTT.

This clonotype showed up just a few times. The rearrangement uses TRBV6-1 and TRBJ2-3; D gene ambiguous. Germline CDR1 is MNHNS and CDR2 is SASEGT. Trimming stripped 7 bases from V and 0 bases from J, with 17 bases between. CDR3 length equals 16 residues. Here the CDR3 reads CASILLGPPSTDTQYF. CDR3 nucleotide sequence: TGTGCCAGCATCCTGCTCGGCCCGCCCAGCACAGATACGCAGTATTTT.

V is TRBV21-1 and J is TRBJ2-7. TRBV21-1 is tagged as a pseudogene. This CDR3 is built from 14 residues. In DNA, the CDR3 is TGTGCCAGCAGCAAAGAGGCGGGAGCTCACGAGCAGTACTTC. Translated, it gives CASSKEAGAHEQYF.

This sequence joins TRBV10-3 and TRBJ2-7; D uncertain. The germline V gene has CDR1 ENHRY and CDR2 SYGVKD. The CDR3 is made up of 14 amino acids. Trimming left V 10 bases short and J 2 bases short, with 18 bases between. The CDR3 sequence: CATRDAQPPYEQYF. The CDR3 DNA reads as TGTGCCACCCGAGACGCTCAACCACCCTACGAGCAGTACTTC.

This clonotype was seen only a few times. CDR3 DNA sequence: TGCAGTGCTAGAGGGCACACTGAAGCTTTCTTT. Translating gives CSARGHTEAFF. This chain links TRBV20-1 with TRBJ1-1; D is unclear. The ends were cut back, 1 base at V and 3 bases at J, with 3 bases in the middle. CDR1 and CDR2 (germline): DFQATT, SNEGSKA (reference sequence). The CDR3 loop spans 11 amino acids.

Points on this clonotype: The junction departs from the called germline gene at one end, perhaps through a read error. DNA for the CDR3: TGTGCCGGCAGGGGGAGGGGGCCCCTTTCCTACAATGAGCAGTTCTTC. It encodes CAGRGRGPLSYNEQFF. The gene calls are TRBV12-3 or TRBV12-4 and TRBJ2-1; either TRBD1 or TRBD2 may supply D (7 bases each). This CDR3 contains 16 residues.

This clonotype was counted a few times. The V and J genes are TRBV5-1 and TRBJ2-4; 9 positions match TRBD1. CDR1 and CDR2 from the germline V gene are SGHRS and YFSETQ. J lost 4 bases, V lost 4 bases, and 9 bases had no gene match. This CDR3 has 16 residues. In nucleotides, the CDR3 is TGCGCCAGCAGCCCTGGACAGGGGCTGGAGAAAAACATTCAGTACTTC. Its protein is CASSPGQGLEKNIQYF.

This clonotype was counted between two and nine times. The chain uses TRBV7-2 and TRBJ1-1, with D tentatively TRBD1 (5 bases). This CDR3 comprises 14 residues. Trimming cost V 1 base and J 6 bases, with 12 bases left between them. Germline V lookup: CDR1 SGHTA, CDR2 FQGNSA. The CDR3 loop reads CASSLVGGLSEAFF. CDR3 bases: TGTGCCAGCAGCTTAGTGGGGGGTCTGTCTGAAGCTTTCTTT. Filled out from reference TRBV7-2 and TRBJ1-1, the complete variable domain reads GAGVSQSPSNKVTEKGKDVELRCDPISGHTALYWYRQSLGQGLEFLIYFQGNSAPDKSGLPSDRFSAERTGGSVSTLTIQRTQQEDSAVYLCASSLVGGLSEAFFGQGTRLTVV.

The chain couples TRBV4-2 to TRBJ2-7, with TRBD2 matching 8 bases. The J call may be in error: the DNA end matches TRBJ2-5 better. The CDR3 is 16 amino acids. Germline lookup yields CDR1 LGHNA and CDR2 YNFKEQ. This CDR3 reads CASSQGPSGLVETQYF. Here the CDR3 DNA reads TGTGCCAGCAGCCAAGGTCCTAGCGGGCTCGTGGAGACCCAGTACTTC.

This clonotype has a single count. The chain carries TRBV7-9 and TRBJ1-4; D is uncertain. Germline V CDR1 and CDR2: SEHNR, FQNEAQ (reference sequence). The CDR3 is 14 amino acids. Trimming pared 5 bases from V and 4 bases from J, leaving 11 bases between. The CDR3 coding sequence is TGTGCCAGCAGCCCCGGACGTGGTAATGAAAAACTGTTTTTT. Translation gives CASSPGRGNEKLFF.

This clonotype has a handful of counts. The rearrangement uses TRBV4-1 and TRBJ2-7, with 9 nucleotides matching TRBD2. The J call may be wrong; the DNA end is better matched by TRBJ2-5. Germline-derived CDR1 and CDR2 are MGHRA and YSYEKL. CDR3 length equals 18 residues. Here the CDR3 DNA reads TGCGCCAGCAGCCAAGACGCGTTAGCGGGGGATCCGGTTGAGACCCAGTACTTC. This sequence encodes CASSQDALAGDPVETQYF.

The CDR3 spells CASSSRASSEQFF. DNA of the CDR3: TGCGCCAGCAGTTCTCGGGCCTCTAGTGAGCAGTTCTTC. The chain carries TRBV10-1 and TRBJ2-1, with D unresolved. The CDR3 loop spans 13 amino acids. Trimming took off 5 bases at V and 9 bases at J, with 14 bases between the two ends. Germline loops: CDR1 WNHNN, CDR2 SYGVQD (reference sequence).